These 10 T cell receptor beta chains originate from one sample sequenced in a study of T cell responses to AZD1222 COVID-19 vaccine. The protocol was immunoSEQ multiplex PCR, while the TCRdb copy is restricted to in-frame clones and leaves out a portion. The sample has about 210,000 clones; approximately 94% are singletons. The sample was peripheral blood, taken 28 days after the second dose of the MenACWY control vaccine. These TCRs come from an adult who received the MenACWY meningococcal vaccine as a control.

This clone was seen a single time. The chain links TRBV7-3 to TRBJ2-1; D might be TRBD2 (6 bases). The CDR3 totals 16 residues. Trimming removed 1 base from V and 2 bases from J, with 12 bases in between. Germline values: CDR1 SGHTA, CDR2 FQGTGA. Here the CDR3 DNA reads TGTGCCAGCAGCTTAAATCCCCTAGCGCCCTACAATGAGCAGTTCTTC. Translated, it gives CASSLNPLAPYNEQFF. The full variable domain, completed using reference TRBV7-3 and TRBJ2-1, is GAGVSQTPSNKVTEKGKYVELRCDPISGHTALYWYRQSLGQGPEFLIYFQGTGAADDSGLPNDRFFAVRPEGSVSTLKIQRTERGDSAVYLCASSLNPLAPYNEQFFGPGTRLTVL.

This chain uses TRBV13 with TRBJ1-1, with unresolved D. The length of the CDR3 is 13 residues. Per the germline V gene, CDR1 is PRHDT and CDR2 is FYEKMQ (reference sequence). Between the trimmed V and J ends, which lost 2 bases and 7 bases, there was a span of 11 bases. DNA of the CDR3: TGTGCCAGCAGCTTAAGTCCCCGGATTGAAGCTTTCTTT. Protein product: CASSLSPRIEAFF.

V gene TRBV30 combines with J gene TRBJ2-1; 7 nucleotides align to TRBD2. CDR3 length: 15 residues. The germline V gene has CDR1 GTSNPN and CDR2 SVGIG (reference sequence). The ends lost 4 bases at V and 3 bases at J; junction bases unmatched: 9. CDR3 protein: CAWTTQLADYNEQFF. The CDR3 DNA sequence: TGTGCCTGGACCACCCAGCTAGCGGACTACAATGAGCAGTTCTTC.

The chain combines TRBV3-1 (or the pseudogene TRBV3-2) with TRBJ1-3; D is possibly TRBD1 (5 bases). This CDR3 has 14 amino acids. V was clipped by 4 bases and J by 0 bases, with 7 bases between them. Germline-derived CDR1 and CDR2 are LGHDT and YNNKEL (reference sequence). The CDR3 spells CASSRTHSGNTIYF. For the CDR3, the DNA is TGTGCCAGCAGCCGGACACACTCTGGAAACACCATATATTTT.

The genes are TRBV29-1 and TRBJ1-1, with 7 bases fitting TRBD1. The CDR3 has 14 amino acids. From germline, CDR1 is SQVTM and CDR2 ANQGSEA. V lost 6 bases and J lost 6; bases outside the gene matches: 13. For the CDR3, the DNA is TGCAGCGTGGAGGAAAGAAGACAGGGCGCTGAAGCTTTCTTT. Protein sequence: CSVEERRQGAEAFF. The variable domain in full, with the rest retrieved from reference TRBV29-1 and TRBJ1-1, is SAVISQKPSRDICQRGTSLTIQCQVDSQVTMMFWYRQQPGQSLTLIATANQGSEATYESGFVIDKFPISRPNLTFSTLTVSNMSPEDSSIYLCSVEERRQGAEAFFGQGTRLTVV.

The sample holds one count of this clone. CDR3 nucleotides: TGTGCCAGCAGTGAACCCCGGACTAGCGGGGGCCTCACAGATACGCAGTATTTT. This encodes CASSEPRTSGGLTDTQYF. This chain uses TRBV6-1 with TRBJ2-3, with 13 positions matching TRBD2. The CDR3 consists of 18 residues. The germline V gene has CDR1 MNHNS and CDR2 SASEGT. The V segment lost 2 bases and the J segment 2 bases; nucleotides outside the gene matches: 7.

The chain is built from TRBV27 and TRBJ1-1; 12 positions match TRBD1. With V trimmed by 7 bases and J by 4 bases, 10 bases remained unmatched. The germline V gene encodes CDR1 MNHEY and CDR2 SMNVEV (reference sequence). The CDR3 spans 16 residues. The CDR3 loop reads CASITGTGGGGTEAFF. The CDR3 DNA is TGTGCCAGCATTACGGGGACAGGGGGCGGTGGCACTGAAGCTTTCTTT.

In this sample, this clone turned up a few times. The rearrangement joins TRBV5-8 to TRBJ2-2; D unresolved. Trimming shortened V by 1 base and J by 17 bases, and 15 bases separated the two germline ends. The CDR3 consists of 12 residues. Germline loops: CDR1 SGHTS, CDR2 YDEGEE. CDR3 sequence reads: CASSLPTYRPFF. The DNA of the CDR3 is TGTGCCAGCAGCTTGCCTACTTATCGGCCTTTTTTT.

The V call is TRBV3-1 (or the pseudogene TRBV3-2), the J call TRBJ2-3; 7 nucleotides align to TRBD1. CDR3 length: 16 amino acids. Germline loops: CDR1 LGHDT, CDR2 YNNKEL (reference sequence). V dropped 2 bases and J dropped 4; count of bases not matched to a gene: 9. CDR3 region: CASSQYRDSRSDTQYF. CDR3 bases: TGTGCCAGCAGCCAATACCGGGACAGTCGATCAGATACGCAGTATTTT.

This chain joins TRBV19 and TRBJ2-3, with 15 bases matching TRBD2. CDR1 is LNHDA and CDR2 is SQIVND in the germline V gene (reference sequence). This CDR3 region has 18 residues. V lost 6 bases, J lost 0 bases, and 7 bases stayed unmatched. CDR3 residues: CASSQPGLAGGSTDTQYF. DNA for the CDR3: TGTGCCAGTAGCCAACCGGGACTAGCGGGAGGCAGCACAGATACGCAGTATTTT.